These 17 T cell receptor beta chains originate from one sample sequenced in a study of T cell clonality in common variable immunodeficiency. Libraries were prepared by immunoSEQ multiplex PCR; TCRdb keeps only in-frame clonotypes and omits some of them. The profile covers some 45,000 clones, none occurring a single time. The sample was peripheral blood mononuclear cells. The receptors come from a person aged 18-69 years in good health.

This clone was recorded at least ten times. The CDR3 goes on 3 residues after the read ends, and that part is filled in from the germline J gene. The chain uses TRBV5-4 and TRBJ2-7; TRBD2 might be the D (6 bases). There are 15 residues in the CDR3. V gave up 5 bases and J gave up 5 bases, with 20 bases separating them. CDR1 is SGHNT and CDR2 is YYREEE in the germline V gene (reference sequence). The covered CDR3 bases are TGTGCCAGCAGTTCGAGAGGAGGGCTTGTCGACGAG. It codes for CASSSRGGLVDE. The CDR3 in its entirety is CASSSRGGLVDEQYF.

This clone showed up just a few times. The germline gene is not matched at one end of the junction; a read error may be the cause. The observed sequence ends 3 residues before the CDR3 terminus, with the missing tail filled in from the germline J gene. The chain employs TRBV7-7 and TRBJ2-3; D perhaps matches TRBD2 (5 bases). The CDR3 sequence is 15 residues long. Germline lookup yields CDR1 SSHAT and CDR2 FNYEAQ (reference sequence). The CDR3 is CASSLGRIGTETQYF. CDR3 bases read: TGTGCCAGCAGCTTAGGGAGGATAGGTACAGAGACG. Supplemented by reference TRBV7-7 and TRBJ2-3, the full variable domain reads GAGVSQSPRYKVTKRGQDVTLRCDPISSHATLYWYQQALGQGPEFLTYFNYEAQPDKSGLPSDRFSAERPEGSISTLTIQRTEQRDSAMYRCASSLGRIGTETQYFGPGTRLTVL.

As regards this clone: The read gets to within 3 residues of the CDR3 end, and the germline J gene fills in the rest. The chain couples TRBV30 to TRBJ1-2; a possible D gene is TRBD1 (5 bases). CDR3 length: 16 amino acids. The germline CDR1 and CDR2 sequences are GTSNPN and SVGIG (reference sequence). The covered CDR3 bases are TGTGCCTGGAGTACAAGGGGCCTCAGCTCCTACAATGAC. Encoded protein: CAWSTRGLSSYND. The entire CDR3 is CAWSTRGLSSYNDYTF.

This clone was observed many times. The read falls 3 residues short of the CDR3 end, and the missing part is taken from the germline J gene. The gene calls are TRBV9 and TRBJ1-2; D is possibly TRBD1 (6 bases). Germline V lookup: CDR1 SGDLS, CDR2 YYNGEE. There are 12 residues in the CDR3. V dropped 4 bases and J dropped 7 bases, with 11 bases sitting between them. CDR3 in amino acids: CASSSGEGGYTF. The CDR3 DNA, read in part, is TGTGCCAGCAGCTCAGGGGAGGGTGGC. The full variable domain, its missing parts supplied by reference TRBV9 and TRBJ1-2, is DSGVTQTPKHLITATGQRVTLRCSPRSGDLSVYWYQQSLDQGLQFLIQYYNGEERAKGNILERFSAQQFPDLHSELNLSSLELGDSALYFCASSSGEGGYTFGSGTRLTVV.

This clone has a count of ten or more. With the read ending 3 residues before the CDR3 end, the germline J gene is used to fill in that end. The chain carries TRBV6-2 or TRBV6-3 and TRBJ2-2, with TRBD2 identical over 13 bases. Per germline, CDR1 MNHEY and CDR2 SVGEGT. The CDR3 spans 17 residues. V was clipped by 6 bases and J by 5 bases; unmatched bases: 9. The part of the CDR3 DNA that was read is TGTGCCAGCAGGCCACTAGCGGGGGGGCCGCGGACCGGGGAG. Translation gives CASRPLAGGPRTGE. The entire CDR3 protein is CASRPLAGGPRTGELFF.

In this sample, this clone turned up a few times. The CDR3 end is not reached by the read, which stops 3 residues before it; the germline J gene fills it in. J is TRBJ2-2 and V is TRBV6-1; 9 bases are shared with TRBD1. CDR3 length equals 14 residues. Germline loops: CDR1 MNHNS, CDR2 SASEGT. CDR3 DNA (partial): TGTGCCAGCAGTGGGGACAGGGCCTATGAAAAG. Protein sequence: CASSGDRAYEK. The CDR3 in its entirety is CASSGDRAYEKLFF.

This clone was detected ten times or more. Read data end 3 residues before the CDR3 end; the end is taken from the germline J gene. The V and J genes are TRBV7-9 and TRBJ2-7, with no clear D. Trimming cost V 2 bases and J 6 bases, with 8 bases left between them. Germline V gene sequence: CDR1 SEHNR, CDR2 FQNEAQ (reference sequence). The CDR3 contains 12 residues. The covered CDR3 bases are TGTGCCAGCAGCTTATATCTTCCCGAG. The encoded protein is CASSLYLPE. The complete CDR3 reads CASSLYLPEQYF.

Ten or more counts support this clone. Sequencing ends 3 residues short of the CDR3 end; the germline J gene provides the rest. This chain links TRBV9 with TRBJ2-4; TRBD2 agrees at 8 bases. The germline V gene encodes CDR1 SGDLS and CDR2 YYNGEE. The ends lost 4 bases at V and 0 bases at J; junction bases unmatched: 12. This CDR3 spans 18 amino acids. This CDR3 reads CASSPVEAGGLAKNIQYF. The DNA read from the CDR3 is TGTGCCAGCAGCCCGGTTGAGGCGGGGGGATTAGCCAAAAACATT.

This clone was picked up many times. Read coverage stops 3 residues before the CDR3 terminus; the germline J gene supplies the remainder. The gene calls are TRBV6-8 and TRBJ2-1, with 7 bases matching TRBD2. Germline CDR1 is MNHGY and CDR2 is SAAAGT. V lost 1 base and J lost 3; bases outside the gene matches: 6. The length of the CDR3 is 16 residues. The part of the CDR3 DNA that was read is TGTGCCAGCAGTTACTTACCTAGCGGTTACTACAATGAG. Encoded protein: CASSYLPSGYYNE. The CDR3 in full is CASSYLPSGYYNEQFF.

Note on this clone: The observed sequence ends 3 residues before the CDR3 terminus, with the missing tail filled in from the germline J gene. V usage is TRBV19 and J usage is TRBJ1-2, with D possibly TRBD1 on 6 matching bases. Germline CDR1 reads LNHDA; CDR2 reads SQIVND (reference sequence). This CDR3 spans 14 amino acids. This CDR3 reads CASSIQGHSYDYTF. CDR3 bases read: TGTGCCAGTAGTATTCAGGGACACTCCTACGAC.

This clone was detected ten times or more. The read ends 3 residues shy of where the CDR3 ends; the end is completed using the germline J gene. The chain recombines TRBV5-1 with TRBJ1-2, with 7 nucleotides matching TRBD1. Germline V gives CDR1 SGHRS, CDR2 YFSETQ. The J segment lost 0 bases and the V segment lost 4 bases, leaving 9 bases of the junction unmatched. This CDR3 region has 16 residues. CDR3 bases read: TGCGCCAGCAGCCCAACCTCACAGGGGCCTAACTATGGC. It yields the protein CASSPTSQGPNYG. The complete CDR3 protein is CASSPTSQGPNYGYTF.

Note on this clone: The DNA ends 3 residues before the CDR3 does, and the rest of the CDR3 is filled in from the germline J gene. The gene calls are TRBV20-1 and TRBJ1-2; 9 bases fit TRBD1. The CDR3 consists of 13 residues. Germline CDR1 DFQATT, CDR2 SNEGSKA (reference sequence). This chain's CDR3 is CSARENRGPEYTF. The covered CDR3 bases are TGCAGTGCTAGAGAAAACAGGGGGCCGGAG.

This clone was seen a handful of times. The read stops 3 residues short of the end of the CDR3; the missing end is completed from the germline J gene. The genes are TRBV5-4 and TRBJ2-5; TRBD2 aligns across 15 bases. Per the germline V gene, CDR1 is SGHNT and CDR2 is YYREEE (reference sequence). J lost 5 bases, V lost 4 bases, and 3 bases had no gene match. The CDR3 has 15 amino acids. Partial CDR3 DNA: TGTGCCAGCAGCGGTGGACTAGCGGGGGGGGAGACC. Its translation is CASSGGLAGGET. The whole CDR3 reads CASSGGLAGGETQYF.

This clone was seen ten or more times. The read ends 3 residues shy of where the CDR3 ends; the end is completed using the germline J gene. V usage is TRBV2 and J usage is TRBJ1-5, with D perhaps matching TRBD1 (6 bases). V was cut by 6 bases and J by 4 bases, with 16 bases left in between. Per germline, CDR1 SNHLY and CDR2 FYNNEI. This CDR3 spans 15 amino acids. CDR3 bases read: TGTGCCAGCAGCCCCGAGGTCAGGGGAAATCAGCCC. Amino acids: CASSPEVRGNQP. The whole CDR3 sequence is CASSPEVRGNQPQHF.

This clone was picked up many times. The read ends 3 residues shy of where the CDR3 ends; the end is completed using the germline J gene. The rearrangement links TRBV2 to TRBJ2-5; 7 nucleotides agree with TRBD2. The junction had 11 bases not matched to a gene; V was cut back by 6 bases and J by 7 bases. Germline CDR1 is SNHLY and CDR2 is FYNNEI. The CDR3 is 14 amino acids. The CDR3 DNA, read in part, is TGTGCCAGCAGAAGGGACTCACCGGGGGGGACC. This translates into CASRRDSPGGT. The whole CDR3 region reads CASRRDSPGGTQYF.

The sample holds a few counts of this clone. With the read ending 3 residues before the CDR3 end, the germline J gene is used to fill in that end. The chain carries TRBV19 and TRBJ1-1; unclear D gene. This CDR3 has 10 residues. Germline CDR1 is LNHDA and CDR2 is SQIVND (reference sequence). CDR3 DNA (partial): TGTGCCACCGAGCGGGGAACA. Translated: CATERGT. The full CDR3 protein reads CATERGTAFF.

This clone was picked up many times. The read is 3 residues too short to cover the CDR3 end, so that end is filled in from the germline J gene. The chain employs TRBV7-2 and TRBJ2-7, with 8 positions matching TRBD2. V was clipped by 5 bases and J by 1 base; unmatched bases: 7. The CDR3 consists of 15 residues. Germline-derived CDR1 and CDR2 are SGHTA and FQGNSA. The CDR3: CASSRQRGSSYEQYF. CDR3 DNA, as far as it was read: TGTGCCAGCAGCCGCCAGCGGGGGTCGTCCTACGAG.